This T cell receptor beta chain originates from a study of blood T cell repertoires in COVID-19. At the level of the study: The cDNA or gDNA used as material had been derived from T cells, B-cell-depleted T cells, or PBMCs.

The protocol was immunoSEQ multiplex PCR, while the TCRdb copy is restricted to in-frame clones and leaves out a portion. This table holds approximately 250,000 clones, around 88% found once. The CDR3 sequence is 15 residues long. V lost 4 bases to trimming and J lost 2 bases; unmatched junction nucleotides: 6. Germline CDR1 is MRHNA and CDR2 is SNTAGT. Sample: peripheral blood. This sequence joins TRBV6-4 and TRBJ1-2; 8 bases are shared with TRBD1. The TCR originated in a woman older than 75 with COVID-19, enrolled during active disease. CDR3 DNA: TGTGCCAGCAGTGTTCTGGCAGGGGGCAACTATGGCTACACCTTC. The encoded protein is CASSVLAGGNYGYTF.